What follows are 6 T cell receptor beta chains derived from one specimen sequenced in a study of OX40 agonist ivuxolimab in advanced cancers. Generated by immunoSEQ multiplex PCR, the TCRdb table keeps only in-frame clones and is missing some. The data show around 25,000 clones, less than 90% seen once. This specimen consisted of CD4+ or CD8+ T cells sorted from blood, obtained in a trial of the OX40 agonist ivuxolimab. Receptors originate from an adult with an advanced solid tumor such as melanoma, head and neck, liver or kidney cancer.

The chain joins TRBV4-3 to TRBJ2-1, with TRBD2 identical over 15 bases. The CDR3 consists of 16 residues. J was trimmed by 7 bases and V by 4 bases; bases with no gene match: 5. The V gene's germline CDR1 is LGHNA and CDR2 YSLEER. In DNA, the CDR3 is TGCGCCAGCAGCCTGAGGACTAGCGGGGGGGAGAATGAGCAGTTCTTC. It yields the protein CASSLRTSGGENEQFF.

The V and J genes are TRBV5-5 and TRBJ2-7, with D tentatively TRBD2 (6 bases). V lost 1 base to trimming and J lost 2 bases, with 16 bases between them. CDR3 length: 16 amino acids. Germline V lookup: CDR1 SGHKS, CDR2 YYEKEE (reference sequence). CDR3 amino acids: CASSLKMGLGPYEQYF. The CDR3 nucleotides read TGTGCCAGCAGCTTGAAAATGGGACTTGGACCCTACGAGCAGTACTTC.

V is TRBV11-2 and J is TRBJ2-6, with D possibly being TRBD2 (6 bases). V lost 10 bases and J 0 bases, leaving 19 bases between the germline ends. Germline-derived CDR1 and CDR2 are SGHAT and FQNNGV. The CDR3 has 17 amino acids. The CDR3 spells CAIHGYRRVSGANVLTF. The CDR3 DNA reads TGTGCCATCCACGGTTACAGGAGGGTCTCTGGGGCCAACGTCCTGACTTTC.

The gene calls are TRBV6-1 and TRBJ1-1; D not certain. V gave up 5 bases and J gave up 1 base, with 8 bases separating them. There are 13 residues in the CDR3. Germline V CDR1 and CDR2: MNHNS, SASEGT. CDR3: CASSLEENTEAFF. The CDR3 region has the DNA TGTGCCAGCAGTTTAGAAGAGAACACTGAAGCTTTCTTT.

This rearrangement joins TRBV28 to TRBJ1-2; D is undetermined. The CDR3 is 13 residues long. V was pared by 2 bases and J by 7 bases, with 11 bases between. The germline CDR1 and CDR2 sequences are MDHEN and SYDVKM. As DNA, the CDR3 is TGTGCCAGCAGTTTAGGGCTTCCCCTTGGCTACACCTTC. This codes for CASSLGLPLGYTF.

The chain joins TRBV5-1 to TRBJ1-3; D remains unclear. V lost 4 bases and J 0 bases, leaving 8 bases between the germline ends. The CDR3 sequence is 14 residues long. The germline CDR1 and CDR2 sequences are SGHRS and YFSETQ. The CDR3 DNA reads as TGCGCCAGCAGCCTCAGTAACTCTGGAAACACCATATATTTT. Translation gives CASSLSNSGNTIYF.